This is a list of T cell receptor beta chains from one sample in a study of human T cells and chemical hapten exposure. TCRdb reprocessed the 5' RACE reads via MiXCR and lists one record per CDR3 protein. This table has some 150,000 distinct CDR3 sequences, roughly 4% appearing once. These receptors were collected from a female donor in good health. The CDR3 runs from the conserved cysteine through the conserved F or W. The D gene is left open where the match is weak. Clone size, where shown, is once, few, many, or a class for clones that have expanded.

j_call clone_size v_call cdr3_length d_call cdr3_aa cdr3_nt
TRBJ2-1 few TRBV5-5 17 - CASSLAPGPQRGNEQFF TGTGCCAGCAGCTTGGCGCCAGGCCCGCAAAGGGGGAATGAGCAGTTCTTC
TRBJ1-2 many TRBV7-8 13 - CASSYRQNYGYTF TGTGCCAGCAGCTATCGACAGAATTACGGCTACACCTTC
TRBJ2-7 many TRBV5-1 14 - CASSLAGQTEEQYF TGCGCCAGCAGCCTCGCGGGACAGACGGAAGAGCAGTACTTC
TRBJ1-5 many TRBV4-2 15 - CASSPGGKNNQPQHF TGTGCCAGCAGCCCGGGCGGGAAGAACAATCAGCCCCAGCATTTT
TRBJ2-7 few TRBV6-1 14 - CASSRRGAIYEQYF TGTGCCAGCAGCCGTCGGGGGGCCATCTACGAGCAGTACTTC
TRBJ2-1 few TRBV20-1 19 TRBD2 CSARAGLAGPLSSYNEQFF TGCAGTGCTAGAGCGGGGCTAGCGGGGCCCCTGAGCTCCTACAATGAGCAGTTCTTC
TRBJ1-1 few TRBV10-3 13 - CAISELSGWAAFF TGTGCCATCAGTGAACTCTCAGGGTGGGCAGCTTTCTTT
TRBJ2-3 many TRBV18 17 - CASSPRGADPSTDTQYF TGTGCCAGCTCACCACGGGGGGCGGACCCCAGCACAGATACGCAGTATTTT
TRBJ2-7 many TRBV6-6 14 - CASRIERAYYEQYF TGTGCCAGCAGGATAGAGAGGGCCTACTACGAGCAGTACTTC
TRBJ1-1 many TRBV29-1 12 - CSAAGGSAEAFF TGCAGCGCCGCCGGGGGGTCGGCTGAAGCTTTCTTT
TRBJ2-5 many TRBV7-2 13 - CASSFRTVETQYF TGTGCCAGCAGCTTCAGGACAGTAGAGACCCAGTACTTC
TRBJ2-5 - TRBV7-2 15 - CASSLLAGYQETQYF TGTGCCAGCAGCTTACTGGCGGGCTACCAAGAGACCCAGTACTTC
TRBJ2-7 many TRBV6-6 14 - CASSYGPGTREQYF TGTGCCAGCAGTTACGGCCCGGGGACCCGCGAGCAGTACTTC
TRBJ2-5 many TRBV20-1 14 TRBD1 CSARDLRGRETQYF TGCAGTGCTAGAGATCTGAGGGGGCGGGAGACCCAGTACTTC
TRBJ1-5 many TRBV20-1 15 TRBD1 CSATGGESGNQPQHF TGCAGTGCGACAGGGGGCGAGAGTGGCAATCAGCCCCAGCATTTT
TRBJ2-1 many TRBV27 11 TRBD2 CASSLAGGLVF TGTGCCAGCAGCCTAGCGGGGGGGCTTGTCTTC
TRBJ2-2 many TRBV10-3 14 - CAIRAVSDTGELFF TGTGCCATCAGGGCGGTCAGCGACACCGGGGAGCTGTTTTTT
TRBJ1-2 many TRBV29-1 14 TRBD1 CSVGQGDSFHGYTF TGCAGCGTTGGACAGGGCGATTCCTTCCATGGCTACACCTTC
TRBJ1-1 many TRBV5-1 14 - CASSLHTLNTEAFF TGCGCCAGCAGCTTGCATACTCTGAACACTGAAGCTTTCTTT
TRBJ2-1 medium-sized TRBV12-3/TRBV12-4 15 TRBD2 CASSLTSGVGGEQFF TGTGCCAGCAGTTTAACTAGCGGGGTAGGTGGTGAGCAGTTCTTC
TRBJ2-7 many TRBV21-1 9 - CASSYEQYF TGTGCCAGCAGCTACGAGCAGTACTTC
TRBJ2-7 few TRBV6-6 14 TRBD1 CASSYSGGGYEQYF TGTGCCAGCAGTTACTCAGGGGGCGGGTACGAGCAGTACTTC
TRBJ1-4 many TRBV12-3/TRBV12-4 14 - CASSPSMGGEKLFF TGTGCCAGCAGTCCGTCAATGGGTGGTGAAAAACTGTTTTTT
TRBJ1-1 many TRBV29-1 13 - CSVVRVGNTEAFF TGCAGCGTGGTCAGGGTTGGGAACACTGAAGCTTTCTTT
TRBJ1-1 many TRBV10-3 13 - CAISELSGLAAFF TGTGCCATCAGTGAACTCTCAGGGTTGGCAGCTTTCTTT
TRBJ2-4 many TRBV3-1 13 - CASAELAKNIQYF TGTGCCAGCGCAGAACTAGCCAAAAACATTCAGTACTTC
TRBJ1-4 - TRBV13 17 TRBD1 CASSLGGWGDSDEKLFF TGTGCCAGCAGCTTAGGTGGTTGGGGGGACAGCGATGAAAAACTGTTTTTT
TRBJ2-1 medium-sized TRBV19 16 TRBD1 CASSPVGQGESDEQFF TGTGCCAGTAGTCCCGTCGGACAGGGGGAATCCGATGAGCAGTTCTTC
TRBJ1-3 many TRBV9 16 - CASSVEPGLSGNTIYF TGTGCCAGCAGCGTAGAACCAGGGCTCTCTGGAAACACCATATATTTT
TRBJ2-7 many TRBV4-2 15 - CASSQRGTSPYEQYF TGTGCCAGCAGCCAAAGAGGGACTTCACCCTACGAGCAGTACTTC
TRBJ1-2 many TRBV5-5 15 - CASSLEGETNYGYTF TGTGCCAGCAGCTTGGAAGGAGAAACGAACTATGGCTACACCTTC
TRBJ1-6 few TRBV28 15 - CASSLRTGYNSPLHF TGTGCCAGCAGTTTACGCACAGGGTACAATTCACCCCTCCACTTT
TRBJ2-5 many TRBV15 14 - CATSWMDRKETQYF TGTGCCACCAGCTGGATGGACAGAAAAGAGACCCAGTACTTC
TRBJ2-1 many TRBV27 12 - CASSFSDNEQFF TGTGCCAGCAGTTTCAGCGACAATGAGCAGTTCTTC
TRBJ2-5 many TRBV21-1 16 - CASSLHDPTTQETQYF TGTGCCAGCAGCCTCCACGACCCTACCACACAAGAGACCCAGTACTTC
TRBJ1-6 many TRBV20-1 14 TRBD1 CSAKGTGGWSPLHF TGCAGTGCCAAAGGGACAGGGGGTTGGTCACCCCTCCACTTT
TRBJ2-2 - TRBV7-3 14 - CASSPDRTTGELFF TGTGCCAGCAGCCCTGACAGGACCACCGGGGAGCTGTTTTTT
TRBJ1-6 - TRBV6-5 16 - CASSYRDRRANSPLHF TGTGCCAGCAGTTATCGCGACCGGAGAGCCAATTCACCCCTCCACTTT
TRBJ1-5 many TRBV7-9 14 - CASSLVAGNQPQHF TGTGCCAGCAGCTTAGTGGCAGGGAACCAGCCCCAGCATTTT
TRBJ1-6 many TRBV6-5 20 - CASSYSIFIATDRHNSPLHF TGTGCCAGCAGTTACTCGATCTTTATTGCCACGGACAGACATAATTCTCCCCTCCACTTT
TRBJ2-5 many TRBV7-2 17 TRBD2 CASSFPSGGAGRETQYF TGTGCCAGCAGCTTCCCAAGCGGGGGGGCGGGGAGAGAGACCCAGTACTTC
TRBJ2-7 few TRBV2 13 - CASRDRRSYEQYF TGTGCCAGCAGGGACAGACGCTCCTACGAGCAGTACTTC
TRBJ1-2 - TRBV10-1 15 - CASSESGRRPYGYTF TGCGCCAGCAGTGAGTCGGGACGGAGACCTTATGGCTACACCTTC
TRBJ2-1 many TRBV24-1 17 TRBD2 CATSPSPLAGADNEQFF TGTGCCACCAGTCCCTCCCCCCTAGCGGGGGCGGATAATGAGCAGTTCTTC
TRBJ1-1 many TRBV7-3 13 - CASSLAGAGEAFF TGTGCCAGCAGCTTAGCTGGGGCAGGGGAAGCTTTCTTT
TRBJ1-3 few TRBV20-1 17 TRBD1 CSATPSGGDSSGNTIYF TGCAGTGCTACGCCATCGGGGGGGGACAGCTCTGGAAACACCATATATTTT
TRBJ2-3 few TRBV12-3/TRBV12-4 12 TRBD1 CASRRDRDTQYF TGTGCCAGCAGAAGGGACAGAGATACGCAGTATTTT
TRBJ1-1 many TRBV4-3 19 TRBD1 CASSQVPIGTGGLNTEAFF TGCGCCAGCAGCCAAGTACCGATTGGGACAGGGGGCTTGAACACTGAAGCTTTCTTT
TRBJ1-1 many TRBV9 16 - CASSVALSRRATEAFF TGTGCCAGCAGCGTAGCCCTATCTCGACGGGCCACTGAAGCTTTCTTT
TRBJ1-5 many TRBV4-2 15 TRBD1 CASSRSDRDPQPQHF TGTGCCAGCAGCCGGTCGGACAGGGACCCTCAGCCCCAGCATTTT
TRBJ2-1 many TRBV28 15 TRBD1 CASSPNWDSYNEQFF TGTGCCAGCAGTCCCAACTGGGACAGTTACAATGAGCAGTTCTTC
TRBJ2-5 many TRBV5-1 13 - CASSLDPLKTQYF TGCGCCAGCAGCTTGGACCCCTTGAAGACCCAGTACTTC
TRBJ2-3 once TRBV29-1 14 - CSVGIAGKGGQQYF TGCAGCGTGGGGATAGCGGGGAAAGGGGGCCAGCAGTATTTT
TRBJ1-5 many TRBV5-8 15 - CASSFAGDFNQPQHF TGTGCCAGCAGCTTCGCAGGGGATTTTAATCAGCCCCAGCATTTT
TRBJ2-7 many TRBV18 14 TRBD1 CASSPPGQGYEQYF TGTGCCAGCTCACCCCCGGGACAGGGCTACGAGCAGTACTTC
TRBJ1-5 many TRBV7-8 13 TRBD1 CASSSGQGQPQHF TGTGCCAGCAGCTCCGGACAGGGGCAGCCCCAGCATTTT
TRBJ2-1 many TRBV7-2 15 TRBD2 CASSFERGGHNEQFF TGTGCCAGCAGCTTCGAGCGGGGGGGCCACAATGAGCAGTTCTTC
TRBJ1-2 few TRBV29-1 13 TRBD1 CSVGTAELYGDTF TGCAGCGTCGGGACAGCTGAATTATATGGCGACACCTTC
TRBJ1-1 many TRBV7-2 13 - CASSLAQRGEAFF TGTGCCAGCAGCTTAGCACAGAGGGGGGAAGCTTTCTTT